Included here is one T cell receptor beta chain sequence, with context. The ends were cut back, 2 bases at V and 7 bases at J, with 11 bases in the middle. CDR1 and CDR2 from the germline V gene are SGHAT and FQNNGV. The CDR3 consists of 13 residues. This record belongs to a study of blood T cell repertoires in COVID-19. About the study: Acute and convalescent COVID-19 samples came from the United States, Italy and Spain. Sources were T cells, B-cell-depleted T cells, or PBMCs; the material itself was cDNA or gDNA.

Per the original methods: It was from reference gene primer amplification that nucleated cell counts were estimated. Only in-frame clones appear in the TCRdb table, and some are missing; sequencing was by immunoSEQ multiplex PCR. Clone size and V and J calls were adopted from that table, with D and trimming inferred from the DNA. Of 50,000 or so clones in the sample, more than 75% were seen once. This TCR was sampled from a human donor with active COVID-19. The donor label of this sample is uncertain. The chain links TRBV11-2 to TRBJ1-1, with unresolved D. Sequenced input: peripheral blood. The CDR3 DNA reads as TGTGCCAGCAGCTTAACCACTTTAAATGAAGCTTTCTTT. Protein product: CASSLTTLNEAFF.